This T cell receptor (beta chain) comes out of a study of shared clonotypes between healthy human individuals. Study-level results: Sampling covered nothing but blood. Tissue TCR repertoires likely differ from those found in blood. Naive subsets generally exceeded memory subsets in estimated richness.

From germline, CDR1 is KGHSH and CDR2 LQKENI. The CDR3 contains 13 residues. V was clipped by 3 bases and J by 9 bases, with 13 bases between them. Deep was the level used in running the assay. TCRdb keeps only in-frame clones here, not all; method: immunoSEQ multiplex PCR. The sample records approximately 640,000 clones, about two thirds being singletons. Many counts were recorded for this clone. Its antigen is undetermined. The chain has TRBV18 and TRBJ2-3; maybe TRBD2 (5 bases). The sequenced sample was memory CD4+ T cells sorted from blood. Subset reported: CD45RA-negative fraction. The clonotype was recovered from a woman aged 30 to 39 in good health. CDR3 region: CASSPGDLPTQYF. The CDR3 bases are TGTGCCAGCTCACCGGGAGATCTACCCACGCAGTATTTT.